The next 27 T cell receptor beta chains were all read from a single sample in a study of Tregs in tolerant kidney transplant recipients (dated by TCRdb to the late 2010s). Library generation was performed with the immunoSEQ multiplex PCR assay. TCRdb took this table from immuneACCESS and kept in-frame rearrangements with V and J called. Such tables lack part of the clones; where checked against another copy, unresolved V genes explain under half of the gap, and the rest is unexplained. The sample includes tens of thousands of clones, with 80% to 95% observed a single time. The biggest ten clones account for around 1.6% of the sample. Related donors were used in the transplants with nonmyeloablative bone marrow transplantation, and mixed chimerism was transient in the human trials. Specimen: CD4+ T cells from blood (PBMCs), collected 12 months after the transplant. The receptor source for this set is a human patient who received a combined kidney and bone marrow transplant. The graft donor may be the source of some T cells after a transplant.

This chain joins TRBV25-1 and TRBJ2-3; D not certain. This CDR3 is 14 amino acids long. Germline V gene data show CDR1 as MGHDK and CDR2 as SYGVNS. The V and J ends lost 5 bases and 1 base respectively, with 10 bases between them. CDR3 residues: CASSSNLGTDTQYF. In DNA form, the CDR3 reads TGTGCCAGCAGTTCTAACTTAGGCACAGATACGCAGTATTTT.

CDR3 sequence reads: CASSIGLAYNEQFF. The CDR3 nucleotides are TGTGCCAGTAGTATAGGACTAGCCTACAATGAGCAGTTCTTC. The J gene is TRBJ2-1, the V gene TRBV19; a possible D gene is TRBD2 (6 bases). Trimming pared 1 base from V and 2 bases from J, leaving 6 bases between. The CDR3 covers 14 residues. Germline V gene sequence: CDR1 LNHDA, CDR2 SQIVND (reference sequence).

The rearrangement links TRBV7-3 to TRBJ2-1; D perhaps matches TRBD2 (6 bases). The V end was cut by 1 base, the J end by 0 bases, with 19 bases between. CDR1 and CDR2 from the germline V gene are SGHTA and FQGTGA. There are 19 residues in the CDR3. The CDR3 protein is CASSLKGLERMSSYNEQFF. DNA of the CDR3: TGTGCCAGCAGCTTAAAGGGACTGGAGCGGATGAGCTCCTACAATGAGCAGTTCTTC. Combining the CDR3 with reference TRBV7-3 and TRBJ2-1 gives the whole variable domain GAGVSQTPSNKVTEKGKYVELRCDPISGHTALYWYRQSLGQGPEFLIYFQGTGAADDSGLPNDRFFAVRPEGSVSTLKIQRTERGDSAVYLCASSLKGLERMSSYNEQFFGPGTRLTVL.

The chain couples TRBV18 to TRBJ1-5; D gene ambiguous. The V gene's germline CDR1 is KGHSH and CDR2 LQKENI. The V end was cut by 3 bases, the J end by 6 bases, with 18 bases between. The CDR3 contains 16 residues. This CDR3 reads CASSPEYGREGQPQHF. The DNA of the CDR3 is TGTGCCAGCTCACCCGAATACGGGAGAGAGGGTCAGCCCCAGCATTTT.

The chain links TRBV2 to TRBJ2-2, with a weak D call TRBD2 (5 bases). Per the germline V gene, CDR1 is SNHLY and CDR2 is FYNNEI. Trimming took 5 bases from V and 4 from J, leaving 5 bases between them. The CDR3 spans 12 residues. The chain's CDR3 is CASSTSTGELFF. CDR3 DNA sequence: TGTGCCAGCAGTACTAGCACCGGGGAGCTGTTTTTT.

This chain connects TRBV7-9 to TRBJ2-1; 7 nucleotides agree with TRBD2. CDR3 length equals 14 residues. With V trimmed by 1 base and J by 12 bases, 9 bases remained unmatched. Germline loops: CDR1 SEHNR, CDR2 FQNEAQ (reference sequence). The CDR3 nucleotides read TGTGCCAGCAGCTTAGAGAGGACTAGACGTTGGCAGTTCTTC. This encodes CASSLERTRRWQFF.

This rearrangement joins TRBV7-2 to TRBJ2-5; D is unresolved. The DNA end lines up better with TRBJ2-7; the J call may be wrong. Per germline, CDR1 SGHTA and CDR2 FQGNSA. The CDR3 contains 13 residues. The CDR3 DNA reads TGTGCCAGCAGCTTGAAAGGCTGGGGCGAGCAGTACTTC. Translating gives CASSLKGWGEQYF.

The rearrangement links TRBV14 to TRBJ2-7; 9 bases line up with TRBD2. The CDR3 contains 17 residues. Germline V gives CDR1 SGHDN, CDR2 FVKESK. V dropped 1 base and J dropped 0; count of bases not matched to a gene: 7. Here the CDR3 reads CASSQVWLAGNSYEQYF. The CDR3 nucleotides are TGTGCCAGCAGCCAAGTGTGGCTAGCGGGGAACTCCTACGAGCAGTACTTC. Combining the CDR3 with reference TRBV14 and TRBJ2-7 gives the whole variable domain EAGVTQFPSHSVIEKGQTVTLRCDPISGHDNLYWYRRVMGKEIKFLLHFVKESKQDESGMPNNRFLAERTGGTYSTLKVQPAELEDSGVYFCASSQVWLAGNSYEQYFGPGTRLTVT.

The chain uses TRBV18 and TRBJ2-5; D perhaps matches TRBD1 (5 bases). The CDR3 contains 17 residues. CDR1 and CDR2 (germline): KGHSH, LQKENI. V was clipped by 4 bases and J by 4 bases, with 22 bases between them. CDR3 in amino acids: CASSRLMGQGIGETQYF. CDR3 sequence (DNA): TGTGCCAGCTCACGGCTAATGGGGCAGGGAATCGGAGAGACCCAGTACTTC.

The V gene is TRBV5-6, the J gene TRBJ2-7, with 11 bases matching TRBD2. This CDR3 contains 16 residues. With V trimmed by 4 bases and J by 1 base, 7 bases remained unmatched. CDR1 is SGHDT, CDR2 YYEEEE, per germline. CDR3 amino acids: CASSPGLAAGSYEQYF. The DNA of the CDR3 is TGTGCCAGCAGCCCGGGACTAGCGGCAGGATCCTACGAGCAGTACTTC.

The chain combines TRBV6-5 with TRBJ2-1; D is perhaps TRBD1 (6 bases). The V end was cut by 4 bases, the J end by 7 bases, with 20 bases between. Germline loops: CDR1 MNHEY, CDR2 SVGAGI. This CDR3 region has 16 residues. Written as DNA, the CDR3 is TGTGCCAGCAGTTCTCCTCAGGGGATCCCGCCAAATGAGCAGTTCTTC. Its translation: CASSSPQGIPPNEQFF.

The rearrangement joins TRBV30 to TRBJ2-1; D is perhaps TRBD2 (6 bases). CDR3 length: 14 residues. V dropped 4 bases and J dropped 4 bases, with 14 bases sitting between them. Germline V gene data show CDR1 as GTSNPN and CDR2 as SVGIG (reference sequence). CDR3 protein: CAWMGGTAYNEQFF. CDR3 nucleotide sequence: TGTGCCTGGATGGGCGGGACGGCATACAATGAGCAGTTCTTC.

The V call is TRBV7-8, the J call TRBJ1-5, with 8 nucleotides matching TRBD1. V lost 5 bases to trimming and J lost 7 bases; unmatched junction nucleotides: 16. Germline CDR1 SGHVS, CDR2 FQNEAQ. The CDR3 is 17 amino acids. The CDR3 is CASSEHGQGLQWQPQHF. CDR3 DNA sequence: TGTGCCAGCAGCGAACACGGACAGGGACTTCAGTGGCAGCCCCAGCATTTT.

The chain combines TRBV30 with TRBJ2-7, with a weak D call TRBD2 (5 bases). V lost 4 bases, J lost 2 bases, and 12 bases lay in between. In germline, CDR1 is GTSNPN, CDR2 SVGIG (reference sequence). The CDR3 has 13 amino acids. The CDR3 loop reads CAWMLAGTYEQYF. In nucleotides, the CDR3 is TGTGCCTGGATGCTCGCCGGGACCTACGAGCAGTACTTC.

The genes are TRBV6-5 and TRBJ2-5, with 8 bases fitting TRBD2. Trimming cost V 4 bases and J 4 bases; bases outside gene matches: 8. The CDR3 totals 15 residues. Per germline, CDR1 MNHEY and CDR2 SVGAGI. The CDR3 region has the DNA TGTGCCAGCAGTTTGGGCGGGAGGCTCGGAGAGACCCAGTACTTC. It translates to CASSLGGRLGETQYF.

This chain joins TRBV14 and TRBJ2-3; TRBD2 aligns across 7 bases. The length of the CDR3 is 15 residues. Germline CDR1 and CDR2: SGHDN and FVKESK. V shed 3 bases, J shed 2 bases, and the junction held 5 bases outside the gene matches. This CDR3 reads CASSHGTTYTDTQYF. The DNA for the CDR3 is TGTGCCAGCAGCCATGGGACTACCTACACAGATACGCAGTATTTT.

This rearrangement joins TRBV4-3 to TRBJ2-3; D is uncertain. The germline V gene encodes CDR1 LGHNA and CDR2 YSLEER. This CDR3 has 14 amino acids. Trimming removed 4 bases at V and 0 bases at J, with 8 bases between. Here the CDR3 reads CASSPHYSTDTQYF. The CDR3 DNA reads TGCGCCAGCAGCCCGCACTATAGCACAGATACGCAGTATTTT.

As for this clone: Its ends do not fully match the called genes, so a read error is possible. For the CDR3, the DNA is TGCGCCAGCAGGTTGGTTGGCAGTGCAACTAATGAAAAACTGTTTTTT. Translated, it gives CASRLVGSATNEKLFF. V usage is TRBV5-1 and J usage is TRBJ1-4; D gene unclear. Germline V CDR1 and CDR2: SGHRS, YFSETQ. CDR3 size: 16 residues.

The chain links TRBV4-3 to TRBJ2-1; TRBD2 matches at 9 bases. Germline lookup yields CDR1 LGHNA and CDR2 YSLEER. The CDR3 runs 16 residues. After removal of 0 bases from V and 2 bases from J, the junction contained 2 bases not matched to a gene. CDR3 coding DNA: TGCGCCAGCAGCCAAGATCTAGCGGGAACCTACAATGAGCAGTTCTTC. Translation: CASSQDLAGTYNEQFF.

The chain uses TRBV9 and TRBJ1-1; D gene uncertain. The CDR3 runs to 13 residues. The V gene lost 0 bases and the J gene lost 4 bases, with 7 bases spanning the gap. In germline, CDR1 is SGDLS, CDR2 YYNGEE. The CDR3 is CASSVVAGTEAFF. The CDR3, as DNA: TGTGCCAGCAGCGTAGTGGCGGGCACTGAAGCTTTCTTT.

The chain uses TRBV4-3 and TRBJ2-2, with 7 nucleotides matching TRBD2. From germline, CDR1 is LGHNA and CDR2 YSLEER. The CDR3 has 16 residues. V was clipped by 9 bases and J by 1 base; unmatched bases: 11. The chain's CDR3 is CASGGDWRQNTGELFF. The CDR3 coding sequence is TGCGCCAGTGGGGGGGACTGGCGCCAGAACACCGGGGAGCTGTTTTTT.

The chain employs TRBV28 and TRBJ2-5, with TRBD2 identical over 8 bases. Germline CDR1 reads MDHEN; CDR2 reads SYDVKM. The V and J ends lost 5 bases and 6 bases, in that order; junction bases with no gene match: 8. This CDR3 is built from 14 residues. In nucleotides, the CDR3 is TGTGCCAGCAGTCCCATCGGGGGGGCCCAGACCCAGTACTTC. Amino acid sequence: CASSPIGGAQTQYF.

This chain uses TRBV5-1 with TRBJ1-4; 9 nucleotides line up with TRBD1. After removal of 4 bases from V and 10 bases from J, the junction contained 8 bases not matched to a gene. The germline CDR1 and CDR2 sequences are SGHRS and YFSETQ. CDR3 length equals 14 residues. As DNA, the CDR3 is TGCGCCAGCAGCGACCGGACAGGGGACGGAAAACTGTTTTTT. This gives the protein CASSDRTGDGKLFF.

The chain is built from TRBV11-3 and TRBJ2-5; D possibly corresponds to TRBD1 (6 bases). The germline gives CDR1 SGHNT, CDR2 YENEEA. The CDR3 is 15 residues long. V was pared by 1 base and J by 2 bases, with 11 bases between. CDR3 bases: TGTGCCAGCAGCTTAGCCGGACAGATACAAGAGACCCAGTACTTC. The encoded protein is CASSLAGQIQETQYF.

The chain links TRBV11-3 to TRBJ2-1; D is uncertain. The V and J ends lost 5 bases and 6 bases respectively, with 5 bases between them. The CDR3 runs 11 residues. CDR1 and CDR2 (germline): SGHNT, YENEEA. CDR3 nucleotides: TGTGCCAGCAGCCAGGCCAATGAGCAGTTCTTC. Encoded protein: CASSQANEQFF.

The V gene is TRBV4-3, the J gene TRBJ1-2; a weak D match, TRBD1 (6 bases). Germline CDR1 is LGHNA and CDR2 is YSLEER. The V and J ends lost 4 bases and 8 bases respectively, with 17 bases between them. This CDR3 has 14 amino acids. The CDR3 is CASSLSDRSRGYTF. In nucleotides, the CDR3 is TGCGCCAGCAGCCTATCGGACAGATCAAGGGGCTACACCTTC.

This rearrangement joins TRBV7-2 to TRBJ2-7; TRBD1 aligns across 7 bases. Germline V gene lookup returns CDR1 SGHTA and CDR2 FQGNSA. J was trimmed by 0 bases and V by 5 bases; bases with no gene match: 7. CDR3 size: 15 residues. CDR3 in DNA: TGTGCCAGCAGCGTAGAACAGGGGAACTCCTACGAGCAGTACTTC. The encoded protein is CASSVEQGNSYEQYF.